This T cell receptor (beta chain) was sequenced in a study of CD8+CD57+ T cells in acquired aplastic anemia. Genomic DNA, serving as template, underwent TCR beta VDJ and CDR3 profiling. TCRdb reprocessed the reads with MiXCR, giving one entry per CDR3 protein. The profile shows more than 250,000 distinct CDR3 sequences, 82% of them singletons. Study-level points and caveats: Patients and controls were found to share more than 25 CD8+ CDR3 sequences.

Regarding this clonotype: Its antigen is still unknown.

Patients included in sequencing had previously demonstrated CD8+CD57+ cell expansion by flow cytometry. The germline V gene has CDR1 SGHVS and CDR2 FQNEAQ. V was shortened by 0 bases and J by 15 bases, with 22 bases between the two germline ends. This CDR3 region has 15 residues. J is TRBJ2-3 and V is TRBV7-8; a possible D gene is TRBD2 (6 bases). This receptor was obtained from a human donor with aplastic anemia. Sequenced material: sorted CD4+, CD8+, or CD8+CD57+ T cells (not recorded which) from PBMCs. Written as DNA, the CDR3 is TGTGCCAGCAGCTTAGCAGTAGCTAGCGATACGCAGTATTATTTT. It translates to CASSLAVASDTQYYF.